Below, one T cell receptor beta chain is given with its context. In the original analysis: Amplification of reference gene primers provided the estimated nucleated cell counts. The assay was immunoSEQ multiplex PCR, and TCRdb's table has in-frame clones only and misses some. Clonal size and the V and J genes are those of that table, whereas D and trimming came from the DNA. This table has about 180,000 clones, about 82% appearing once. Germline-derived CDR1 and CDR2 are LNHDA and SQIVND (reference sequence). CDR3 length equals 13 residues. Germline trimming cut 4 bases from V and 0 bases from J; bases unmatched to any gene: 0. The data originate from a study of blood T cell repertoires in COVID-19. As for the study in general: Acute and convalescent COVID-19 specimens originated in the United States, Italy and Spain.

Two consecutive negative NP/OP PCR tests, clearance, or resolved symptoms defined Cohort 3 recovery. The gene calls are TRBV19 and TRBJ2-7; 7 nucleotides align to TRBD1. The TCR comes from a woman younger than 45 who had recovered from COVID-19. The sample was PBMCs or T cells enriched from blood (not recorded which). The CDR3 region has the DNA TGTGCCAGTAGTAGGGACAGCTCCTACGAGCAGTACTTC. As protein: CASSRDSSYEQYF.